These 10 T cell receptor beta chains came from one sample sequenced in a study of blood T cell repertoires in COVID-19. Sequenced by immunoSEQ multiplex PCR; TCRdb stores in-frame clones only, minus some. The sample contains about 300,000 clones, roughly 90% of which appear only once. Sample: peripheral blood. These receptor sequences come from a man aged 18 to 30 who had recovered from COVID-19.

The genes are TRBV20-1 and TRBJ1-5, with 7 bases lining up with TRBD1. Germline lookup yields CDR1 DFQATT and CDR2 SNEGSKA (reference sequence). The CDR3 is 11 amino acids. V was clipped by 1 base and J by 11 bases; unmatched bases: 2. Here the CDR3 DNA reads TGCAGTGCTAGAGTACAGGGGTCCCAGCATTTT. Its protein product is CSARVQGSQHF.

The chain is built from TRBV18 and TRBJ1-5; the D is unclear. V gave up 3 bases and J gave up 4 bases, with 10 bases separating them. The CDR3 spans 14 residues. Germline CDR1 is KGHSH and CDR2 is LQKENI. CDR3 nucleotide sequence: TGTGCCAGCTCACCGAATGGCGGTAATCAGCCCCAGCATTTT. As protein: CASSPNGGNQPQHF.

The chain has TRBV5-1 and TRBJ2-3; TRBD2 matches at 11 bases. Germline V CDR1 and CDR2: SGHRS, YFSETQ. Losses at the gene ends were 4 bases for V and 4 bases for J; bases not matched to a gene: 14. This CDR3 contains 18 residues. CDR3 sequence (DNA): TGCGCCAGCAGCCGACCCCCTACTAGCGGGAGTCTTCCAGATACGCAGTATTTT. As protein: CASSRPPTSGSLPDTQYF.

The J gene is TRBJ1-3, the V gene TRBV6-2 or TRBV6-3; the D is unclear. CDR3 size: 14 residues. V was trimmed by 2 bases and J by 1 base, leaving 6 bases between them. CDR1 and CDR2 (germline): MNHEY, SVGEGT. The CDR3 spells CASSYAGSGNTIYF. The CDR3 coding sequence is TGTGCCAGCAGTTACGCCGGGTCTGGAAACACCATATATTTT.

The chain is built from TRBV6-1 and TRBJ1-1, with 7 bases identical to TRBD1. CDR1 is MNHNS, CDR2 SASEGT, per germline. Trimming at V came to 3 bases and at J to 4 bases, leaving 5 bases not matched to a gene. CDR3 length: 14 amino acids. The CDR3 nucleotides read TGTGCCAGCAGTGATGACAGGGAGATCACTGAAGCTTTCTTT. Its protein is CASSDDREITEAFF.

The chain joins TRBV30 to TRBJ1-2, with 7 bases that match TRBD1. CDR3 length equals 13 residues. Germline loops: CDR1 GTSNPN, CDR2 SVGIG (reference sequence). J lost 4 bases, V lost 4 bases, and 6 bases had no gene match. The CDR3 loop is CAWMIQGTYGYTF. The CDR3, as DNA: TGTGCCTGGATGATACAGGGGACCTATGGCTACACCTTC.

This rearrangement joins TRBV10-3 to TRBJ2-2, with D possibly matching TRBD1 (6 bases). With 6 bases removed from V and 2 bases from J, the gap between germline ends came to 7 bases. The CDR3 runs to 13 residues. CDR1 is ENHRY and CDR2 is SYGVKD in the germline V gene. The DNA for the CDR3 is TGTGCCATCAGGGACAGAAACACCGGGGAGCTGTTTTTT. Translation: CAIRDRNTGELFF.

The table lists this clone with a few counts. This chain uses TRBV12-3 or TRBV12-4 with TRBJ1-4; maybe TRBD1 (5 bases). The CDR3 contains 13 residues. With 8 bases removed from V and 2 bases from J, the gap between germline ends came to 9 bases. The CDR3 is CASHRGTNEKLFF. The CDR3 nucleotides read TGTGCCAGCCATCGGGGGACTAATGAAAAACTGTTTTTT.

The chain uses TRBV29-1 and TRBJ2-3, with D perhaps TRBD2 (6 bases). Germline values: CDR1 SQVTM, CDR2 ANQGSEA. Between the trimmed V and J ends, which lost 5 bases and 4 bases, there was a span of 16 bases. This CDR3 contains 14 residues. This CDR3 is CSVFLSGAPDTQYF. The CDR3 DNA reads TGCAGCGTTTTCCTTAGCGGAGCCCCAGATACGCAGTATTTT.

This rearrangement joins TRBV19 to TRBJ1-5; 12 bases match TRBD1. There are 14 residues in the CDR3. V shed 4 bases, J shed 6 bases, and the junction held 1 base outside the gene matches. Germline V CDR1 and CDR2: LNHDA, SQIVND (reference sequence). This CDR3 is CASSRDRGRQPQHF. DNA of the CDR3: TGTGCCAGTAGTAGGGACAGGGGGCGTCAGCCCCAGCATTTT.